The present entry profiles one T cell receptor beta chain with its context. Its target is unknown. Given a much more abundant clone one base away, this may be a read error. This CDR3 spans 15 amino acids. CDR1 is SGHAT, CDR2 FQNNGV, per germline. The source material, roughly 18-33 mg of unsorted bulk tissue, was used to co-extract RNA and DNA. The study found over 90% viable tumor cells in every tumor sample. This specimen comes from a study of tumor-infiltrating lymphocytes in primary liver carcinoma. General observations from the study: Merely some 7-25% of top clones spanned all five tumor regions. Significantly greater top-250-clone fractions characterized tumors relative to blood (p = 0.039).

A primer in the constant region served to generate TCR beta cDNA from about 480 ng of total RNA. The TCR beta library was amplified through three nested multiplex PCR rounds in a modified ARM-PCR procedure. TRBV1-TRBV30 forward primers paired with a C-beta reverse primer drove the first two PCR rounds, about 10 cycles each. TCRdb re-analysed the multiplex PCR reads in MiXCR, keeping a single row per CDR3 protein. The profile shows 50,000 to 70,000 distinct CDR3 sequences, less than 75% of them singletons. This receptor was taken from a man in his forties with primary liver carcinoma and hepatitis B virus infection. The V gene is TRBV11-2, the J gene TRBJ2-7; a possible D gene is TRBD2 (6 bases). The sequenced sample was liver tumor tissue from sampling region 2. Subset defined: tumor region T2, inferior pole. In DNA form, the CDR3 reads TGTGCCAGCAACTTAGCGGCCAGGGAGTTTTACGAGCAGTACTTC. Residues: CASNLAAREFYEQYF.